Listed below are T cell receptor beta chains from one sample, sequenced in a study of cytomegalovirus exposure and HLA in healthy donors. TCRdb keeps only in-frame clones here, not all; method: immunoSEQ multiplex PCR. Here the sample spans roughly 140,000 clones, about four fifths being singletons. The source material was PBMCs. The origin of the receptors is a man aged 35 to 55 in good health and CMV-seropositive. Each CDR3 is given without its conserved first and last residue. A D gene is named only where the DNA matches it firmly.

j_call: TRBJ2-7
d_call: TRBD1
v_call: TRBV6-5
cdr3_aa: ASRPDRESRYEQY

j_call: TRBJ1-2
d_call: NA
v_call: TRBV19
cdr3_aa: ASSGNDRIRGYGYT

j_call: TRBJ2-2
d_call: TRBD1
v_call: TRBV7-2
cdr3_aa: ASSLAGQGFTGELF

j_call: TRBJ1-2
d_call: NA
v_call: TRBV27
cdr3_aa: ASSPVYARHAGYT

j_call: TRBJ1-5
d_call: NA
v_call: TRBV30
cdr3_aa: AWSRDTKSPQH

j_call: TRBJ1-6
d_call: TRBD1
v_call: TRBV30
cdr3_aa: AWSTTGGLSPLH

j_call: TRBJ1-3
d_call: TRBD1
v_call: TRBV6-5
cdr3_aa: ASSYRTGRRNTIY

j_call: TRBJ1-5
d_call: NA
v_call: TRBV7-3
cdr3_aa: ASSLTEEYSGNQPQH

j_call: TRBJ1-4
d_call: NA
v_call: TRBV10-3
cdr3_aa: AIGDAGAIEKLF

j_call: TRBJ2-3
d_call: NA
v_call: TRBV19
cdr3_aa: ASTRSSTDTQY

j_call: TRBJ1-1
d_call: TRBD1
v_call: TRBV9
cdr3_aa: ASSAEGGTGEAF

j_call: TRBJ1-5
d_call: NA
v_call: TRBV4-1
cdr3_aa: ASSQAQGRGWGQPQH

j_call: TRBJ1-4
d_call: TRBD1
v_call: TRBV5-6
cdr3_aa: ASSLGTGNEKLF

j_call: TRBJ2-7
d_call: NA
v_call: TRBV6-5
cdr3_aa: ASSQTTPGNEQY

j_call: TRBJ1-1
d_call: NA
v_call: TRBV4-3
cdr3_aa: ASSHGLADYTEAF

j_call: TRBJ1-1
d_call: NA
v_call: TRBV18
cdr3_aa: ASSPRQASDSAF

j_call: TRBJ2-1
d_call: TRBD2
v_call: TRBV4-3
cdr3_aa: ASSQERWLAGGDEQF

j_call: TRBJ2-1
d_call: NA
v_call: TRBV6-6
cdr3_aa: ASSYAGSLPYNEQF